This entry lists 23 T cell receptor beta chains sequenced from one sample in a study of neurological immune-mediated disorders. A single record per CDR3 protein comes from TCRdb applying MiXCR to the 5' RACE reads. Among some 41,000 distinct CDR3 sequences listed, 2.5% were seen once. The material sequenced was PBMCs. The receptors originated from a man aged 25 to 40 with multiple sclerosis.

On this clonotype: One base away lies a much larger clone, so this may be a sequencing read error. The genes are TRBV5-1 and TRBJ1-6; D perhaps matches TRBD1 (5 bases). This CDR3 region has 13 residues. Germline CDR1 SGHRS, CDR2 YFSETQ. CDR3: CASSVEQASPLNF. CDR3 coding DNA: TGCGCCAGCAGCGTGGAACAGGCGTCACCCCTCAACTTT.

This clonotype was counted many times. The CDR3 DNA reads as TGTGCCAGCAGTTTATTCTATCGGCGGGGTGGGGCAACAGATACGCAGTATTTT. Its translation: CASSLFYRRGGATDTQYF. The V gene is TRBV28, the J gene TRBJ2-3; tentatively, D is TRBD2 (6 bases). V lost 1 base and J 3 bases, leaving 20 bases between the germline ends. Germline-derived CDR1 and CDR2 are MDHEN and SYDVKM. CDR3 size: 18 residues.

This clonotype was detected ten times or more. The CDR3, as DNA: TGTGCCAGTAGCCCAGAAGGAAATACGCAGTATTTT. Its protein product is CASSPEGNTQYF. This chain connects TRBV19 to TRBJ2-3; D unclear. The germline gives CDR1 LNHDA, CDR2 SQIVND (reference sequence). CDR3 length: 12 amino acids. V gave up 6 bases and J gave up 7 bases, with 11 bases separating them.

This clonotype was seen ten or more times. The V and J genes are TRBV6-5 and TRBJ2-7; 7 nucleotides match TRBD2. This CDR3 contains 14 residues. V lost 6 bases, J lost 6 bases, and 11 bases stayed unmatched. The germline V gene encodes CDR1 MNHEY and CDR2 SVGAGI. CDR3 DNA: TGTGCCAGCAGACGGGGGGATCATGCGTCCGAGCAGTACTTC. Translated, it gives CASRRGDHASEQYF.

This clonotype appeared many times. The V and J genes are TRBV5-6 and TRBJ1-4; a weak D match, TRBD1 (6 bases). V lost 5 bases and J lost 0, with 11 bases in between. CDR1 is SGHDT and CDR2 is YYEEEE in the germline V gene. This CDR3 is 15 amino acids long. This chain's CDR3 is CASSSDSATNEKLFF. CDR3 in DNA: TGTGCCAGCAGTTCGGACAGCGCAACTAATGAAAAACTGTTTTTT.

In this sample, this clonotype turned up many times. V gene TRBV5-5 combines with J gene TRBJ1-5; D not certain. The CDR3 spans 14 residues. Per germline, CDR1 SGHKS and CDR2 YYEKEE (reference sequence). V lost 0 bases to trimming and J lost 4 bases, with 8 bases between them. CDR3 sequence (DNA): TGTGCCAGCAGCTTGGAGCAGCTAAATCAGCCCCAGCATTTT. It translates to CASSLEQLNQPQHF.

This clonotype was found many times. The chain joins TRBV3-1 to TRBJ2-3, with TRBD2 matching 7 bases. V was pared by 1 base and J by 3 bases, with 4 bases of the junction left unmatched. The CDR3 contains 15 residues. The V gene's germline CDR1 is LGHDT and CDR2 YNNKEL (reference sequence). CDR3 residues: CASSQGTLATDTQYF. In nucleotides, the CDR3 is TGTGCCAGCAGCCAAGGAACACTAGCGACAGATACGCAGTATTTT.

This clonotype was counted ten times or more. The chain combines TRBV20-1 with TRBJ2-7; D is uncertain. This CDR3 comprises 11 residues. Per germline, CDR1 DFQATT and CDR2 SNEGSKA (reference sequence). V was clipped by 5 bases and J by 5 bases, with 10 bases between them. Here the CDR3 reads CSALSINEQYF. The DNA of the CDR3 is TGCAGTGCTCTGAGTATCAACGAGCAGTACTTC.

CDR3: CASSFGGEFDEQFF. CDR3 DNA: TGTGCCAGCAGCTTCGGGGGGGAGTTTGATGAGCAGTTCTTC. V usage is TRBV7-7 and J usage is TRBJ2-1; 8 bases fit TRBD2. Germline assignment: CDR1 SSHAT and CDR2 FNYEAQ (reference sequence). CDR3 size: 14 residues. J lost 8 bases, V lost 3 bases, and 6 bases had no gene match.

This clonotype was found many times. V is TRBV4-1 and J is TRBJ2-7; a possible D gene is TRBD1 (5 bases). Per germline, CDR1 MGHRA and CDR2 YSYEKL. The CDR3 sequence is 14 residues long. V was trimmed by 1 base and J by 4 bases, leaving 11 bases between them. CDR3 DNA: TGCGCCAGCAGCCAAGCCAGGGTTGGTTACGAGCAGTACTTC. It translates to CASSQARVGYEQYF.

This clonotype was counted many times. V and J are TRBV9 and TRBJ2-2; 7 nucleotides match TRBD1. Germline V gene sequence: CDR1 SGDLS, CDR2 YYNGEE. The CDR3 contains 15 residues. J gave up 0 bases and V 3 bases, and 2 bases lay outside the gene matches. CDR3 loop: CASSDDRANTGELFF. CDR3 bases: TGTGCCAGCAGCGACGACAGGGCGAACACCGGGGAGCTGTTTTTT.

This clonotype was recorded at least ten times. The V and J genes are TRBV7-2 and TRBJ2-4; D may match TRBD1 or TRBD2 (5 bases each). CDR3 length: 21 amino acids. Germline CDR1 and CDR2: SGHTA and FQGNSA. V lost 7 bases to trimming and J lost 0 bases, with 31 bases between them. The DNA for the CDR3 is TGTGCCAGCACCTACGGTCAACCCCCCGGGACGCCTAGGGTAGCCAAAAACATTCAGTACTTC. Translating gives CASTYGQPPGTPRVAKNIQYF.

The sample holds many counts of this clonotype. The chain joins TRBV20-1 to TRBJ2-7, with D possibly being TRBD2 (5 bases). The CDR3 consists of 14 residues. CDR1 DFQATT and CDR2 SNEGSKA come from the germline V gene (reference sequence). V was shortened by 6 bases and J by 0 bases, with 15 bases between the two germline ends. The CDR3 loop is CSAKRTPNSYEQYF. CDR3 sequence (DNA): TGCAGTGCGAAAAGGACTCCCAACTCCTACGAGCAGTACTTC.

This clonotype occurred many times. The junction departs from germline at one end; a sequencing error may be responsible. The J gene is TRBJ2-1, the V gene TRBV15; D unresolved. This CDR3 is built from 15 residues. Germline-derived CDR1 and CDR2 are LNHNV and YYDKDF (reference sequence). CDR3 DNA sequence: TGTGCCACCAGCGGAGAGTTGAGCTCCTACAATGAGCAGTTCTTC. It is translated as CATSGELSSYNEQFF.

This clonotype showed up many times. The V call is TRBV5-6, the J call TRBJ2-7; D is unclear. CDR3 size: 12 residues. V lost 0 bases and J 5 bases, leaving 6 bases between the germline ends. Germline V gives CDR1 SGHDT, CDR2 YYEEEE. CDR3 nucleotide sequence: TGTGCCAGCAGCTTGGTGGCGGACGAGCAGTACTTC. It translates to CASSLVADEQYF.

This clonotype has ten or more counts. The chain carries TRBV20-1 and TRBJ1-1, with 8 bases matching TRBD1. J was trimmed by 4 bases and V by 6 bases; bases with no gene match: 7. Germline V gives CDR1 DFQATT, CDR2 SNEGSKA (reference sequence). The CDR3 covers 13 residues. The CDR3 nucleotides read TGCAGTGCCCAGGGACAGGCGGCCACTGAAGCTTTCTTT. Residues: CSAQGQAATEAFF.

This clonotype was observed at least ten times. This chain joins TRBV5-1 and TRBJ1-1; D is ambiguous. CDR3 length: 15 residues. Trimming removed 0 bases at V and 1 base at J, with 10 bases between. Germline V CDR1 and CDR2: SGHRS, YFSETQ. CDR3 nucleotides: TGCGCCAGCAGCTTGGTCCTACCAGGGAACACTGAAGCTTTCTTT. Amino acids: CASSLVLPGNTEAFF.

At least ten counts were recorded for this clonotype. The chain carries TRBV27 and TRBJ2-2; D is perhaps TRBD1 (5 bases). From germline, CDR1 is MNHEY and CDR2 SMNVEV (reference sequence). There are 14 residues in the CDR3. V was trimmed by 5 bases and J by 4 bases, leaving 11 bases between them. CDR3 in amino acids: CASSPLQGTGELFF. The CDR3 coding sequence is TGTGCCAGCAGTCCCCTCCAGGGCACCGGGGAGCTGTTTTTT.

Many counts were recorded for this clonotype. The CDR3 nucleotides are TGCGCCAGCAGCATCGGGACAGGGAAAGAGACCCAGTACTTC. It yields the protein CASSIGTGKETQYF. This sequence joins TRBV5-1 and TRBJ2-5; 9 bases map to TRBD1. The length of the CDR3 is 14 residues. Germline V CDR1 and CDR2: SGHRS, YFSETQ. Losses at the gene ends were 4 bases for V and 3 bases for J; bases not matched to a gene: 4.

This clonotype showed up many times. The rearrangement joins TRBV6-2 or TRBV6-3 to TRBJ2-5, with 13 bases fitting TRBD2. V dropped 5 bases and J dropped 6; count of bases not matched to a gene: 6. There are 15 residues in the CDR3. CDR1 MNHEY and CDR2 SVGEGT come from the germline V gene. In nucleotides, the CDR3 is TGTGCCAGCAGTGTGACTAGCGGGGGGCCAAAGACCCAGTACTTC. It is translated as CASSVTSGGPKTQYF.

Ten or more counts support this clonotype. The V and J genes are TRBV20-1 and TRBJ2-2, with D tentatively TRBD1 (7 bases). Germline CDR1 and CDR2: DFQATT and SNEGSKA (reference sequence). V dropped 5 bases and J dropped 6 bases, with 16 bases sitting between them. This CDR3 has 14 residues. CDR3 sequence reads: CSAPQTGRPGELFF. The CDR3 DNA is TGCAGTGCTCCCCAGACAGGGAGGCCCGGGGAGCTGTTTTTT.

This clonotype was recorded many times. J is TRBJ2-2 and V is TRBV20-1, with no clear D. Trimming removed 0 bases at V and 2 bases at J, with 4 bases between. CDR3 size: 13 residues. Germline lookup yields CDR1 DFQATT and CDR2 SNEGSKA (reference sequence). The CDR3 here is CSARDRNTGELFF. The CDR3 bases are TGCAGTGCTAGAGATAGAAACACCGGGGAGCTGTTTTTT.

This clonotype has a count of ten or more. The rearrangement uses TRBV4-2 and TRBJ1-6; D possibly corresponds to TRBD1 (6 bases). CDR3 length equals 18 residues. Between the trimmed V and J ends, which lost 0 bases and 6 bases, there was a span of 18 bases. Germline lookup yields CDR1 LGHNA and CDR2 YNFKEQ. The CDR3 region is CASSQDSPTAGVNSPLHF. CDR3 nucleotide sequence: TGTGCCAGCAGCCAAGATAGCCCCACGGCAGGGGTTAATTCACCCCTCCACTTT.